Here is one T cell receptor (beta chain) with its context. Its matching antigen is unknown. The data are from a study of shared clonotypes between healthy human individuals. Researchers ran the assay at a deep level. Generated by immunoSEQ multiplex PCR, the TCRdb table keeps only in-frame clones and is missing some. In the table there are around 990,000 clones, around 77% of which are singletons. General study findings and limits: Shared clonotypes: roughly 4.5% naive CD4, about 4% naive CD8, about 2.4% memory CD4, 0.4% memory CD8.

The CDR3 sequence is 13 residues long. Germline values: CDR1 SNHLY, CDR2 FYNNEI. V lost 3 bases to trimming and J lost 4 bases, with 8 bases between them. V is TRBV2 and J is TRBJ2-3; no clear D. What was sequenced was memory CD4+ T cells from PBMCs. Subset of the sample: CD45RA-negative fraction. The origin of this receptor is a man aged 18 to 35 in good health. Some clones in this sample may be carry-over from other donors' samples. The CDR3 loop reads CASSDGIADTQYF. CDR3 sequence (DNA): TGTGCCAGCAGTGATGGCATCGCAGATACGCAGTATTTT.